These 2 T cell receptor beta chains came from one sample sequenced in a study of CD8 T cells in ankylosing spondylitis (dated by TCRdb to 2015 to 2018). On the study overall, not on this receptor specifically: A TCR beta motif of about eight highly homologous amino acid variants appeared characteristic of blood from ankylosing spondylitis patients.

For these TCRs, the target antigens are not known. Receptor amplification or capture employed 5' RACE. Sequencing used an Illumina HiSeq 2500. The public reads were quality trimmed at Q25 with fastp and then assembled into clones with MiXCR by TCRdb, keeping productive beta chains. Each entry is one CDR3 protein sequence, shown with its most common DNA and genes. Within this sample are over 450,000 distinct CDR3 sequences, with about 13% of them counted one time only. The leading ten clones occupy 6.8% of the sample. Sequencing was done on a sample of blood, either unsorted or a sorted T cell fraction (not recorded which). Receptors originate from a male donor with ankylosing spondylitis.

This clonotype was seen only a few times. The rearrangement uses TRBV24-1 and TRBJ2-2; 9 bases align to TRBD1. Trimming removed 1 base from V and 5 bases from J; junction bases left unmatched: 4. CDR1 is KGHDR, CDR2 SFDVKD, per germline. The CDR3 is 16 amino acids. The CDR3 DNA follows: TGTGCCACCAGTGATTTTACGGGACAGGGAACCGGGGAGCTGTTTTTT. Translation gives CATSDFTGQGTGELFF.

The CDR3 DNA reads as TGTGCCAGCACTCGCCCAGGGGGGGACTCCTACAATGAGCAGTTCTTC. It yields the protein CASTRPGGDSYNEQFF. V and J are TRBV6-1 and TRBJ2-1; perhaps D is TRBD1 or TRBD2 (7 bases each). The V end lost 7 bases, the J end lost 0 bases, and 16 bases lay between the germline ends. CDR1 is MNHNS and CDR2 is SASEGT in the germline V gene. The CDR3 length is 16 residues.